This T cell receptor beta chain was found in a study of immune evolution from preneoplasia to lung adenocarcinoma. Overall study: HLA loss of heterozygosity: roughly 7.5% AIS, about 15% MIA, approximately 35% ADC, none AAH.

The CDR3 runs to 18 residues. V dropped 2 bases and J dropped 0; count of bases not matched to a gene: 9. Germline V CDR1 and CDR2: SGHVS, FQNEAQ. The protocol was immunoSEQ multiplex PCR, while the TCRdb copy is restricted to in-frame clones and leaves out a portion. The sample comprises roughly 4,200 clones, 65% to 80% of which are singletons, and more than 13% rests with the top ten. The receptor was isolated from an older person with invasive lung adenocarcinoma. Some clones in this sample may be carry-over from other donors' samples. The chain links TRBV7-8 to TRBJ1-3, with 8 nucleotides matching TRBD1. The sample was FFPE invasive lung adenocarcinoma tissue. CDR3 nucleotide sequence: TGTGCCAGCAGCTTATTCGGGACAGGCATCCTCTCTGGAAACACCATATATTTT. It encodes CASSLFGTGILSGNTIYF.